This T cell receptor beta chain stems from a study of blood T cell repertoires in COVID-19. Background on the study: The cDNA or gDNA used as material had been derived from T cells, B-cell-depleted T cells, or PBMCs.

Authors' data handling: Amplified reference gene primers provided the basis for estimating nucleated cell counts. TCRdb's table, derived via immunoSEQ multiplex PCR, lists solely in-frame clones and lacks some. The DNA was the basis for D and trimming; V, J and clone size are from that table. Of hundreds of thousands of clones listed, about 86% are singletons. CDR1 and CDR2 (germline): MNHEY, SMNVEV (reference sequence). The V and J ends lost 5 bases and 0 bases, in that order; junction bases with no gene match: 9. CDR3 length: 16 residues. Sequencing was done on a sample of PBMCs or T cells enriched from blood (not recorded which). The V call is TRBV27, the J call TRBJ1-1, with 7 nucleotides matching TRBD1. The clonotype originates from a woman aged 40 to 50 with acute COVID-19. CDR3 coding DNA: TGTGCCAGCAGTCCCGACAGGGTACGGATGAACACTGAAGCTTTCTTT. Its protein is CASSPDRVRMNTEAFF.